Detailed here is one TCR beta chain. The data derive from a study of blood T cell repertoires in COVID-19. What the recovered Cohort 3 donors had was two negative PCRs, clearance, or symptom resolution. In germline, CDR1 is MGHRA, CDR2 YSYEKL. V dropped 2 bases and J dropped 2; count of bases not matched to a gene: 5. The CDR3 extends over 15 amino acids. Profiled with immunoSEQ multiplex PCR; TCRdb holds only in-frame clones, not every one. Seen here are a few hundred thousand clones, 85% to 90% observed once, and the top ten hold approximately 1.6%. The receptor's source is a man aged 35 to 55 who had recovered from COVID-19. The sample comprised PBMCs or T cells enriched from blood (not recorded which). This chain joins TRBV4-1 and TRBJ1-1; TRBD1 aligns across 7 bases. The CDR3 region is CASSQPDRDNTEAFF. The CDR3 DNA is TGCGCCAGCAGCCAACCAGACAGGGATAACACTGAAGCTTTCTTT.